The source of this T cell receptor beta chain is a study of blood T cell repertoires in COVID-19. Original handling: The authors estimated nucleated cell counts from reference gene primer amplification. Sequencing was performed with immunoSEQ multiplex PCR; in TCRdb, only in-frame clones are kept and a portion is missing. The DNA was the basis for D and trimming; V, J and clone size are from that table. The sample records 150,000 to 160,000 clones, roughly four fifths being singletons. Between the trimmed V and J ends, which lost 3 bases and 3 bases, there was a span of 24 bases. The length of the CDR3 is 18 residues. Germline assignment: CDR1 MRHNA and CDR2 SNTAGT.

Sequencing used peripheral blood. The rearrangement uses TRBV6-4 and TRBJ2-7; D is perhaps TRBD1 (6 bases). The source of this sequence is a man older than 75 with acute or convalescent COVID-19. The CDR3 DNA follows: TGTGCCAGCAGTGAAGACGCCTCCAAGGGGGTAACGTACTACGAGCAGTACTTC. Translated, it gives CASSEDASKGVTYYEQYF.